This TCR beta chain was identified during a study of blood T cell repertoires in COVID-19. Study summary: From the United States, Italy and Spain came samples of acute and convalescent COVID-19. From T cells, B-cell-depleted T cells, or PBMCs came the material, which was cDNA or gDNA.

Trimming removed 3 bases from V and 5 bases from J, with 7 bases in between. The CDR3 is made up of 13 amino acids. CDR1 KGHSH and CDR2 LQKENI come from the germline V gene. Methods used by the authors: It was from reference gene primer amplification that nucleated cell counts were estimated. Measured with immunoSEQ multiplex PCR; TCRdb has only the in-frame clones, and not every one. Clone size and V and J calls were adopted from that table, with D and trimming inferred from the DNA. The sample lists approximately 250,000 clones, about 91% occurring once. Cohort allocation depended upon clinical history that participants reported.

The J gene is TRBJ1-4, the V gene TRBV18; D is unresolved. The TCR comes from a woman aged 40-49 years with acute COVID-19. The sample consisted of PBMCs or T cells enriched from blood (not recorded which). The chain's CDR3 is CASSPQLNEKLFF. The CDR3 DNA sequence: TGTGCCAGCTCACCTCAACTGAATGAAAAACTGTTTTTT.